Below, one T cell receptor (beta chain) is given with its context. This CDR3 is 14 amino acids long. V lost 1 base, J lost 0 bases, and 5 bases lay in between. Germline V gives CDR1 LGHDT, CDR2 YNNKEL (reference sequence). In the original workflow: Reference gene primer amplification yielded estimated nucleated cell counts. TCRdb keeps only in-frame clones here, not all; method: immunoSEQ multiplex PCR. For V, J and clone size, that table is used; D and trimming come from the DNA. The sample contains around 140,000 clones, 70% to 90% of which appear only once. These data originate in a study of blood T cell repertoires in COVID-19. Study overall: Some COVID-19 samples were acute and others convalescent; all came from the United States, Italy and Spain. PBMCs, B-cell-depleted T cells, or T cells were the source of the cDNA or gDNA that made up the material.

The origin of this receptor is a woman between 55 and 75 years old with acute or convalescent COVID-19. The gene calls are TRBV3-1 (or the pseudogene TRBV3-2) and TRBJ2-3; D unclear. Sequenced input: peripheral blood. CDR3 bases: TGTGCCAGCAGCCAAGGTCATAGCACAGATACGCAGTATTTT. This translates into CASSQGHSTDTQYF.